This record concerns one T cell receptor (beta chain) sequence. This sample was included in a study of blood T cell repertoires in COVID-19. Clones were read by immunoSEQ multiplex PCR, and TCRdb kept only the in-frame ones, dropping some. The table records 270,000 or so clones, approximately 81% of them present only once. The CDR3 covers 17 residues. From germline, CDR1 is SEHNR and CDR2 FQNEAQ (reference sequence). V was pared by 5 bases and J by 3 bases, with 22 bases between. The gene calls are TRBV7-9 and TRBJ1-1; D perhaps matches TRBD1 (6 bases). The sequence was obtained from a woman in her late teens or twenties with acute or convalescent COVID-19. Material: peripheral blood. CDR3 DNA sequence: TGTGCCAGCAGCCTCCGGGACATCCCATGGTTGGACACTGAAGCTTTCTTT. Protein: CASSLRDIPWLDTEAFF.